The entry below describes one T cell receptor beta chain. The antigen is not known. J gave up 7 bases and V 11 bases, and 7 bases lay outside the gene matches. Germline V lookup: CDR1 MNHEY, CDR2 SVGEGT. The CDR3 is 12 residues long. This record comes from a study of T cell repertoires in cytomegalovirus infection. Study-wide background: The study used recently identified HLA-C-restricted and well-studied HLA-B-restricted CMV epitopes. Evidence of both CMV infection and a matching HLA type came from public TCR beta signatures. General study points: Summed frequency of public TCR beta families distinguished CMV carriers with the relevant HLA.

TCRdb passed the reads through MiXCR, listing each CDR3 protein once. Found here are 45,000 to 55,000 distinct CDR3 sequences, about a fifth of them singletons; the top ten hold around 90%. Source: CD8+ T cells from cultured PBMCs, taken from culture after CMV antigen stimulation. This receptor was identified in a human donor in good health (CMV status not recorded). Some clones in this sample may be carry-over from other donors' samples. The chain combines TRBV6-2 or TRBV6-3 with TRBJ1-5, with TRBD1 matching over 8 bases. The CDR3 reads CAGGQGNQPQHF. CDR3 coding DNA: TGTGCCGGAGGACAGGGAAACCAGCCCCAGCATTTT.